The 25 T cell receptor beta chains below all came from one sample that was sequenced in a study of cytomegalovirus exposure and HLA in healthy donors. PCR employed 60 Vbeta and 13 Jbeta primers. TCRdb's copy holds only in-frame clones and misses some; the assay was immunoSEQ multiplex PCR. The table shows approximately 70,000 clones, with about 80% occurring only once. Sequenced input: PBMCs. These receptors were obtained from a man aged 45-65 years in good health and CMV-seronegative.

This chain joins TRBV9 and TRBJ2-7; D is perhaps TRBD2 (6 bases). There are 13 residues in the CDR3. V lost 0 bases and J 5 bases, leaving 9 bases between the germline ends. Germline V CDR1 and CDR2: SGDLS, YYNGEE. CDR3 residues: CASSVDGGHEQYF. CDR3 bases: TGTGCCAGCAGCGTAGACGGAGGGCACGAGCAGTACTTC.

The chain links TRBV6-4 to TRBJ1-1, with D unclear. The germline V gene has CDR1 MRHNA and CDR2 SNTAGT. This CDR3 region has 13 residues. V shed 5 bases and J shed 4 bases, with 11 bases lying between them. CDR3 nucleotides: TGTGCCAGCAGTTTACGGGGAGGCACTGAAGCTTTCTTT. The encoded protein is CASSLRGGTEAFF.

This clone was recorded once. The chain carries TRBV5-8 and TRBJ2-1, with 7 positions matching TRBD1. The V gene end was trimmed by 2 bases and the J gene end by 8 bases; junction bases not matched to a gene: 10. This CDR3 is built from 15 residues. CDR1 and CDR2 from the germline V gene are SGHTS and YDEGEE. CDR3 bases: TGTGCCAGCAGCTTAGGTACAGGGGTTGAGTATGAGCAGTTCTTC. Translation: CASSLGTGVEYEQFF.

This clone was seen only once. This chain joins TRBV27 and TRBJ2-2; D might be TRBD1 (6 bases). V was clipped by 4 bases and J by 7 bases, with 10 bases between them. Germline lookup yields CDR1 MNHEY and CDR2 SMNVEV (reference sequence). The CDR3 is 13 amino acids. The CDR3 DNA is TGTGCCAGCAGTTCCTCAGGGGTCGGGGAGCTGTTTTTT. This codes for CASSSSGVGELFF.

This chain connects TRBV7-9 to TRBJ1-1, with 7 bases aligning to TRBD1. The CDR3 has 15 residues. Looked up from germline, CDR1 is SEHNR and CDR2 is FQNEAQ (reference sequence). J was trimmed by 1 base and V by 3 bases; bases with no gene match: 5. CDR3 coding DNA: TGTGCCAGCAGCTTGTCACAGGGGACGAACACTGAAGCTTTCTTT. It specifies CASSLSQGTNTEAFF.

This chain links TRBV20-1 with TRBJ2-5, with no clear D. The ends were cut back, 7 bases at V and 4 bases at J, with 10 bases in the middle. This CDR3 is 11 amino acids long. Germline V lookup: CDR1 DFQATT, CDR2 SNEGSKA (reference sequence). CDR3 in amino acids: CSGRRGETQYF. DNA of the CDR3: TGCAGTGGACGGCGAGGAGAGACCCAGTACTTC.

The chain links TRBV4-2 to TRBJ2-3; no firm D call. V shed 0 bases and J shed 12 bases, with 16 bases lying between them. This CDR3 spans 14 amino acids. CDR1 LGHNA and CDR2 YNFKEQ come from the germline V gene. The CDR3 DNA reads TGTGCCAGCAGCCAAGAGTCGATCGGTTTACCTCAGTATTTT. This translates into CASSQESIGLPQYF.

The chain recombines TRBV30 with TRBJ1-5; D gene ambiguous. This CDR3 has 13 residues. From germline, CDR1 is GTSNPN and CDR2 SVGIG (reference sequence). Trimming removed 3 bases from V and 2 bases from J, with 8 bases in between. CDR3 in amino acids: CAWRAEGNQPQHF. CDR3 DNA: TGTGCCTGGAGGGCAGAAGGCAATCAGCCCCAGCATTTT.

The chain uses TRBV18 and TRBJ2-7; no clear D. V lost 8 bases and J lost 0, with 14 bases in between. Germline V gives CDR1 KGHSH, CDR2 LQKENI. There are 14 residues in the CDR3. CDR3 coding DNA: TGTGCCAGCCGTGACATTTTGAGCTCCTACGAGCAGTACTTC. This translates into CASRDILSSYEQYF. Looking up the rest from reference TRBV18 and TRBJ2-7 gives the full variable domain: NAGVMQNPRHLVRRRGQEARLRCSPMKGHSHVYWYRQLPEEGLKFMVYLQKENIIDESGMPKERFSAEFPKEGPSILRIQQVVRGDSAAYFCASRDILSSYEQYFGPGTRLTVT.

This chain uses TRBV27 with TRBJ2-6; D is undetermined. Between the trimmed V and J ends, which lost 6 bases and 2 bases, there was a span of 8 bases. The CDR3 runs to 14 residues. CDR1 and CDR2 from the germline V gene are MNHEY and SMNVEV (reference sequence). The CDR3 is CASSQTAGANVLTF. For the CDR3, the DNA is TGTGCCAGCAGCCAAACTGCTGGGGCCAACGTCCTGACTTTC.

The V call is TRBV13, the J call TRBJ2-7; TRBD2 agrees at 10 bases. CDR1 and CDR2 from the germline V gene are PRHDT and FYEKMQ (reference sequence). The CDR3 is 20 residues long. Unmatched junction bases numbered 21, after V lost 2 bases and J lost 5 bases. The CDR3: CASSLQMGGYIAGGRHEQYF. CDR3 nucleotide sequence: TGTGCCAGCAGCTTACAGATGGGAGGGTACATAGCGGGGGGAAGACACGAGCAGTACTTC.

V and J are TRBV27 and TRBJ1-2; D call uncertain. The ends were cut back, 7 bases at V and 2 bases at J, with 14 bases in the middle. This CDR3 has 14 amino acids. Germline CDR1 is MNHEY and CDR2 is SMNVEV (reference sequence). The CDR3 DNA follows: TGTGCCAGCACCCCTCTCGGCGGGAACTATGGCTACACCTTC. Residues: CASTPLGGNYGYTF.

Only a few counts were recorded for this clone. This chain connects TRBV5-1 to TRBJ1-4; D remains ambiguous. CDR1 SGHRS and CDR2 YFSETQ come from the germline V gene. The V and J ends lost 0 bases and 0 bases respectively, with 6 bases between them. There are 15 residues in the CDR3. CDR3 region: CASSLVSATNEKLFF. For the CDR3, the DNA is TGCGCCAGCAGCTTGGTCAGCGCAACTAATGAAAAACTGTTTTTT.

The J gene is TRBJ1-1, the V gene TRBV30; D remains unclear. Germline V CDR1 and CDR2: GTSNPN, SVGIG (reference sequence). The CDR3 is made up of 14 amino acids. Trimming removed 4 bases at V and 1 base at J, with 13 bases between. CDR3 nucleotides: TGTGCCTGGACCGCCCCAGGCACGAACACTGAAGCTTTCTTT. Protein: CAWTAPGTNTEAFF.

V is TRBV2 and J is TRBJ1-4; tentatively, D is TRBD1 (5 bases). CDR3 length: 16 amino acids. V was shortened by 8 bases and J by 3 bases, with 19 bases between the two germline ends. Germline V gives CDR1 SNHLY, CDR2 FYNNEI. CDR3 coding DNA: TGTGCCAGCCAGGCCCAGGGCCTTGCAGCTAATGAAAAACTGTTTTTT. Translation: CASQAQGLAANEKLFF.

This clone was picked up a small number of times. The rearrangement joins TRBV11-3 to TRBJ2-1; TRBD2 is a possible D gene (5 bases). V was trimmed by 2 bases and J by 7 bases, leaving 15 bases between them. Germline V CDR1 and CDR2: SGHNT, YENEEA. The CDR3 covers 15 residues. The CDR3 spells CASSLSAAGFNEQFF. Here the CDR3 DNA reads TGTGCCAGCAGCTTAAGTGCCGCGGGCTTTAATGAGCAGTTCTTC.

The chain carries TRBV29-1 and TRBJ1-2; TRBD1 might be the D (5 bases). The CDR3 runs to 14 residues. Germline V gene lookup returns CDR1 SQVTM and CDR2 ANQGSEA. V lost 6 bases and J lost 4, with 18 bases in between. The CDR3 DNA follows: TGCAGCGTGGTGGTATCGGGGGATGGCTATGGCTACACCTTC. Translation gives CSVVVSGDGYGYTF. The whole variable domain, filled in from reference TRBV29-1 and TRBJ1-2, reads SAVISQKPSRDICQRGTSLTIQCQVDSQVTMMFWYRQQPGQSLTLIATANQGSEATYESGFVIDKFPISRPNLTFSTLTVSNMSPEDSSIYLCSVVVSGDGYGYTFGSGTRLTVV.

CDR3 sequence reads: CASSLGQAFSDTEAFF. CDR3 bases: TGCGCCAGCAGCCTCGGACAGGCCTTTAGTGACACTGAAGCTTTCTTT. The chain is built from TRBV5-1 and TRBJ1-1; TRBD1 aligns across 7 bases. This CDR3 contains 16 residues. V dropped 4 bases and J dropped 3; count of bases not matched to a gene: 12. Germline assignment: CDR1 SGHRS and CDR2 YFSETQ. The variable domain in full, with the rest retrieved from reference TRBV5-1 and TRBJ1-1, is KAGVTQTPRYLIKTRGQQVTLSCSPISGHRSVSWYQQTPGQGLQFLFEYFSETQRNKGNFPGRFSGRQFSNSRSEMNVSTLELGDSALYLCASSLGQAFSDTEAFFGQGTRLTVV.

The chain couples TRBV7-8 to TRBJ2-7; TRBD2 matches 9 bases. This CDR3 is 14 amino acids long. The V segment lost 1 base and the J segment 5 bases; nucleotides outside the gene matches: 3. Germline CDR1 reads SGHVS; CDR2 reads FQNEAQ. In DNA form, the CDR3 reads TGTGCCAGCAGCTTAGGCGGGAGGGCCGACGAGCAGTACTTC. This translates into CASSLGGRADEQYF. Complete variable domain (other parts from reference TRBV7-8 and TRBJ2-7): GAGVSQSPRYKVAKRGQDVALRCDPISGHVSLFWYQQALGQGPEFLTYFQNEAQLDKSGLPSDRFFAERPEGSVSTLKIQRTQQEDSAVYLCASSLGGRADEQYFGPGTRLTVT.

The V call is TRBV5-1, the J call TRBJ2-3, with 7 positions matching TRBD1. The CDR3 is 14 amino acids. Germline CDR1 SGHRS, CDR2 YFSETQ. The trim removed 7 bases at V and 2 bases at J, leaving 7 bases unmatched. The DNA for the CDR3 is TGCGCCAGCCATACAGGGGAAACCACAGATACGCAGTATTTT. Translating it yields CASHTGETTDTQYF.

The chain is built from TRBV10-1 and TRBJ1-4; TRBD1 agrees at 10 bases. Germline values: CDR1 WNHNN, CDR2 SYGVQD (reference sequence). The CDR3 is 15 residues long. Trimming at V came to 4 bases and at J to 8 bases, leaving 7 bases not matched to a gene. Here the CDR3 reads CASSAGTGVGEKLFF. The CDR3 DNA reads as TGCGCCAGCAGTGCGGGGACAGGGGTTGGCGAAAAACTGTTTTTT.

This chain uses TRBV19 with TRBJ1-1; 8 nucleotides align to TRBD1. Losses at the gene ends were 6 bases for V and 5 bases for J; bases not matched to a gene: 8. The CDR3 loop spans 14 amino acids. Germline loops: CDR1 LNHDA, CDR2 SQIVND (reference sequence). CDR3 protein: CASSDRTGRTEAFF. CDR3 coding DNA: TGTGCCAGTAGCGACCGGACAGGGCGAACTGAAGCTTTCTTT.

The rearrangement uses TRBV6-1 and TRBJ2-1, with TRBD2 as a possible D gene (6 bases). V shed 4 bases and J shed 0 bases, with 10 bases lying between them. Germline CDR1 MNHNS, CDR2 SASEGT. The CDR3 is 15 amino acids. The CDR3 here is CASSVDGSSYNEQFF. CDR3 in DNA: TGTGCCAGCAGTGTGGACGGGAGCTCCTACAATGAGCAGTTCTTC.

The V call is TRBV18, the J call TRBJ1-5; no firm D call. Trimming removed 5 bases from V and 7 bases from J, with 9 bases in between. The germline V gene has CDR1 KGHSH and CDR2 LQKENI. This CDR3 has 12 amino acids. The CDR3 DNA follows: TGTGCCAGCTCATTCCCCGGGCAGCCCCAGCATTTT. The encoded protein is CASSFPGQPQHF.

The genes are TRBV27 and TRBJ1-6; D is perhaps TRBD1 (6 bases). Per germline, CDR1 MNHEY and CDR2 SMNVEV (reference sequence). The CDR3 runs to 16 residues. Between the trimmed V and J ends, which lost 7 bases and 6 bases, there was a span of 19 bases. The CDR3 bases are TGTGCCAGCACCATTTATCGCGACAGGAGTAATTCACCCCTCCACTTT. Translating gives CASTIYRDRSNSPLHF.